Listed below are T cell receptor beta chains from one sample, sequenced in a study of siplizumab effects on memory and regulatory T cells. The repertoire was sequenced with immunoSEQ multiplex PCR; TCRdb's copy has only in-frame clones and lacks some. The sample yields 80,000 to 130,000 clones, around 92% seen once. The specimen was Tregs sorted from blood. All receptors derive from a human donor in good health. Both conserved end residues are part of each CDR3. The D gene is left open where the match is weak. The size of a clone is reported for some rows only, either as once, few or many, or as a class for expanded clones.

j_call | d_call | cdr3_length | v_call | clone_size | cdr3_nt | cdr3_aa
TRBJ2-5 | - | 13 | TRBV28 | - | TGTGCCAGCAGTCACCAGGGACAAGAGACCCAGTACTTC | CASSHQGQETQYF
TRBJ2-3 | - | 13 | TRBV10-3 | - | TGTGCCATCAGTTCAAACATGGGAGATACGCAGTATTTT | CAISSNMGDTQYF
TRBJ2-2 | - | 16 | TRBV27 | once | TGTGCCAGCAGTTTATATAGCGGTTCGAACACCGGGGAGCTGTTTTTT | CASSLYSGSNTGELFF
TRBJ2-5 | - | 13 | TRBV14 | - | TGTGCCAGCAGACAACAGGGATCTCCGACCCAGTACTTC | CASRQQGSPTQYF
TRBJ1-2 | - | 13 | TRBV29-1 | - | TGCAGCGTTCTCCGGACAGCTAACTATGGCTACACCTTC | CSVLRTANYGYTF
TRBJ1-6 | TRBD1 | 16 | TRBV27 | once | TGTGCCAGCAGCTATGTAGGGGGCCCCTATAATTCACCCCTCCACTTT | CASSYVGGPYNSPLHF
TRBJ2-3 | - | 19 | TRBV7-2 | - | TGTGCCAGCAGCTTAGCGGTCGGGCCCCGGGCCGCACTTACAGATACGCAGTATTTT | CASSLAVGPRAALTDTQYF
TRBJ1-5 | TRBD1 | 13 | TRBV10-3 | - | TGTGCCATCAGGGGGACAGATAATCAGCCCCAGCATTTT | CAIRGTDNQPQHF
TRBJ2-7 | - | 17 | TRBV7-6 | - | TGTGCCAGCAGCCCTAGATGGGGTAGGGTCAGAAACTACGAGCAGTACTTC | CASSPRWGRVRNYEQYF
TRBJ2-5 | - | 16 | TRBV29-1 | - | TGCAGCGTTGTTCGTATATTCTCTAGCGCCCAAGAGACCCAGTACTTC | CSVVRIFSSAQETQYF
TRBJ1-2 | - | 14 | TRBV27 | - | TGTGCCAGCAGTTTATGGGGGACTAACTATGGCTACACCTTC | CASSLWGTNYGYTF
TRBJ2-7 | - | 15 | TRBV4-1 | - | TGCGCCAGCAGCCTCCAGGCAGCGGCCGGCTACGAGCAGTACTTC | CASSLQAAAGYEQYF
TRBJ1-2 | TRBD1 | 15 | TRBV19 | - | TGTGCCAGTAGTGCAAGGGGGCCAGTTAACTATGGCTACACCTTC | CASSARGPVNYGYTF
TRBJ2-3 | - | 15 | TRBV27 | once | TGTGCCAGCAGTTTAATTCGTCAGGGAGGAGATACGCAGTATTTT | CASSLIRQGGDTQYF
TRBJ2-1 | TRBD2 | 15 | TRBV7-2 | - | TGTGCCAGCAGCCAACTAGCGGGAGTCGGTAATGAGCAGTTCTTC | CASSQLAGVGNEQFF
TRBJ2-5 | TRBD1 | 15 | TRBV5-1 | - | TGCGCCAGCAGCCGAGAAGGACAGGTGTGGGAGACCCAGTACTTC | CASSREGQVWETQYF
TRBJ2-5 | - | 14 | TRBV14 | - | TGTGCCAGCAGCCGGATTCGGAGCCAAGAGACCCAGTACTTC | CASSRIRSQETQYF
TRBJ2-2 | - | 18 | TRBV2 | few | TGTGCCAGCAGCTATAGAGGGCCAGGGGTGTTGAACACCGGGGAGCTGTTTTTT | CASSYRGPGVLNTGELFF
TRBJ2-7 | - | 13 | TRBV10-3 | - | TGTGCCACCAGTTCGGGACTTGCCTACGAGCAGTACTTC | CATSSGLAYEQYF
TRBJ2-7 | - | 12 | TRBV18 | - | TGTGCCAGCTCACCAGGTCTCTACGAGCAGTACTTC | CASSPGLYEQYF
TRBJ2-4 | - | 11 | TRBV5-1 | - | TGCGCCAGCAGCTTGGCAGGCATTCAGTACTTC | CASSLAGIQYF
TRBJ2-5 | TRBD2 | 16 | TRBV6-6 | - | TGTGCCAGCAGCCACTCGACCGGGACTAGGAGGCAGACCCAGTACTTC | CASSHSTGTRRQTQYF
TRBJ2-5 | - | 14 | TRBV11-2 | - | TGTGCCAGCAGCTTAGGAAGGAACCAAGAGACCCAGTACTTC | CASSLGRNQETQYF
TRBJ2-2 | TRBD1 | 18 | TRBV19 | - | TGTGCCAGTAGTCCTGAGGGCAGGGGGCAAACGAACACCGGGGAGCTGTTTTTT | CASSPEGRGQTNTGELFF
TRBJ1-1 | - | 15 | TRBV5-6 | once | TGTGCCAGCAGCTTGGGATTGACCGAGAACACTGAAGCTTTCTTT | CASSLGLTENTEAFF
TRBJ2-2 | - | 14 | TRBV7-8 | - | TGTGCCAGCAGCTTAGAGTTGACGACCGGGGAGCTGTTTTTT | CASSLELTTGELFF
TRBJ1-2 | - | 16 | TRBV2 | once | TGTGCCAGCACCCGGGAGCAGGGGCGTGGAGACTATGGCTACACCTTC | CASTREQGRGDYGYTF
TRBJ1-5 | TRBD1 | 14 | TRBV19 | - | TGTGCCAGTAGTATAGAGGGACAGGGACGGCCCCAGCATTTT | CASSIEGQGRPQHF
TRBJ2-1 | TRBD2 | 15 | TRBV29-1 | few | TGCAGCGTTGAAGGGCTAGCGGGAGGGGACAATGAGCAGTTCTTC | CSVEGLAGGDNEQFF
TRBJ2-7 | - | 10 | TRBV29-1 | - | TGCAGCGCCGGGGACTACGAGCAGTACTTC | CSAGDYEQYF
TRBJ2-3 | TRBD2 | 19 | TRBV28 | - | TGTGCCAGCATCCTGGAAGGCGTAAAGCGGGAGGGTTTTCTCGATACGCAGTATTTT | CASILEGVKREGFLDTQYF
TRBJ1-1 | - | 12 | TRBV2 | - | TGTGCCAGCAGAGATATGAACACTGAAGCTTTCTTT | CASRDMNTEAFF
TRBJ2-5 | - | 12 | TRBV29-1 | - | TGCAGCGTTGCGATGGGGCCAGAGACCCAGTACTTC | CSVAMGPETQYF
TRBJ2-7 | - | 13 | TRBV28 | - | TGTGCCAGCAGTTTGGGGGCCCCCTACGAGCAGTACTTC | CASSLGAPYEQYF
TRBJ2-7 | - | 15 | TRBV4-1 | - | TGCGCCAGCAGCCAAGAATGGGTCACTACCTACGAGCAGTACTTC | CASSQEWVTTYEQYF
TRBJ2-3 | TRBD2 | 16 | TRBV11-2 | - | TGTGCCAGCAGCTCTTTGATAGCGGGTCTAACAGATACGCAGTATTTT | CASSSLIAGLTDTQYF
TRBJ1-5 | - | 13 | TRBV2 | - | TGTGCCAGCAGTGCGGACATCAATCAGCCCCAGCATTTT | CASSADINQPQHF